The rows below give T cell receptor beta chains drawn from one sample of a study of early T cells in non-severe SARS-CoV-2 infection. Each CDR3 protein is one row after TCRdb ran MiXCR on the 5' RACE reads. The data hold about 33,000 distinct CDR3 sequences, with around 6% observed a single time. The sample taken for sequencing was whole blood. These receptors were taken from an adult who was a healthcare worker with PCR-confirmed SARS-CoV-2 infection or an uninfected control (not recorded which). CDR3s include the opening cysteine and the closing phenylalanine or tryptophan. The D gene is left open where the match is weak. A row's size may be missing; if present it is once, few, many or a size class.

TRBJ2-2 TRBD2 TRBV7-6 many CASSSGGGFTGELFF TGTGCCAGCAGCTCGGGGGGAGGATTCACCGGGGAGCTGTTTTTT
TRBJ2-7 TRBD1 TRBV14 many CASSRDRGTNEQYF TGTGCCAGCAGCCGGGACAGGGGGACGAACGAGCAGTACTTC
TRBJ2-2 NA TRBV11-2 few CASSPTWAGELFF TGTGCCAGCAGCCCGACCTGGGCCGGGGAGCTGTTTTTT
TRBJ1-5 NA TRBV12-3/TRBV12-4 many CASSFGRQPQHF TGTGCCAGCAGTTTTGGGCGGCAGCCCCAGCATTTT
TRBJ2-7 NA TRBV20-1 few CSGLAGNYEQYF TGCAGTGGGTTGGCAGGGAACTACGAGCAGTACTTC
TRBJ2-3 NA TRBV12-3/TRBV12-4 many CASSPYRKSGTDTQYF TGTGCCAGCAGCCCCTACAGGAAGTCGGGCACAGATACGCAGTATTTT
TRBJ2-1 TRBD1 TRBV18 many CASSPTGGAYNEQFF TGTGCCAGCTCACCAACAGGGGGCGCCTACAATGAGCAGTTCTTC
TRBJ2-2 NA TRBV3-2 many CASSQGLAYTGELFF TGTGCCAGCAGCCAAGGACTAGCCTACACCGGGGAGCTGTTTTTT
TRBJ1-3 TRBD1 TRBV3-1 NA CASSQGQGSGNTIYF TGTGCCAGCAGCCAAGGACAGGGCTCTGGAAACACCATATATTTT
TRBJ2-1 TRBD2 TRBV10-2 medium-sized CASSESASGGNNEQFF TGCGCCAGCAGTGAGTCGGCCAGCGGGGGGAACAATGAGCAGTTCTTC
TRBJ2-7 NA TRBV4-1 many CASSHNYEQYF TGCGCCAGCAGCCACAACTACGAGCAGTACTTC
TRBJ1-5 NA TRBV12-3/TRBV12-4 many CASSFPRRQHF TGTGCCAGCAGTTTTCCCAGGCGGCAGCATTTT
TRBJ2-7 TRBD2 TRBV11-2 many CASSTGLAGTLEQYF TGTGCCAGCAGCACCGGACTAGCGGGGACTCTCGAGCAGTACTTC
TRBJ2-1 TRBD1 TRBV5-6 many CASSFIGLGQGVNEQFF TGTGCCAGCAGCTTCATCGGGCTGGGACAGGGGGTCAATGAGCAGTTCTTC
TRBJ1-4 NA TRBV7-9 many CASSSGVFDEKLFF TGTGCCAGCAGCTCCGGGGTGTTTGATGAAAAACTGTTTTTT
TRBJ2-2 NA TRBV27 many CASSLSGGNTGELFF TGTGCCAGCAGTTTGTCGGGCGGTAACACCGGGGAGCTGTTTTTT
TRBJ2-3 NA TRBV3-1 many CASSHTTDTQYF TGTGCCAGCAGCCACACAACAGATACGCAGTATTTT
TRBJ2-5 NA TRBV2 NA CASREQETQYF TGTGCCAGCAGGGAGCAAGAGACCCAGTACTTC
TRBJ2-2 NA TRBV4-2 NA CAGSQTERTGELFF TGTGCCGGCAGCCAGACAGAGAGAACCGGGGAGCTGTTTTTT
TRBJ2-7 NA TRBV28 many CASSFRAGGYEQYF TGTGCCAGCAGTTTCAGGGCAGGGGGGTACGAGCAGTACTTC
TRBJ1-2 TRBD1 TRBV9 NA CASSTGQGDYGYTF TGTGCCAGCAGCACAGGACAGGGGGACTATGGCTACACCTTC
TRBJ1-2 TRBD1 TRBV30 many CAWKLSGTGSGYTF TGTGCCTGGAAACTATCCGGGACAGGGAGTGGCTACACCTTC
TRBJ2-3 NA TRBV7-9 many CASSTSTDTQYF TGTGCCAGCAGCACCAGCACAGATACGCAGTATTTT
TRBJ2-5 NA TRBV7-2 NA CASSLAGAGKLKTGQETQYF TGTGCCAGCAGCTTAGCGGGGGCGGGGAAACTGAAGACCGGCCAAGAGACCCAGTACTTC
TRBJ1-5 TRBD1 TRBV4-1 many CASSQEDRVDQPQHF TGCGCCAGCAGCCAGGAAGACAGGGTGGATCAGCCCCAGCATTTT
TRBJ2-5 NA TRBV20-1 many CSAREATETQYF TGCAGTGCTAGAGAGGCGACGGAGACCCAGTACTTC
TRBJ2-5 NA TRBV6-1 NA CASHLGRQETQYF TGTGCCAGCCACCTAGGGCGCCAAGAGACCCAGTACTTC
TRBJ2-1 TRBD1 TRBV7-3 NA CASSYGQGPYNEQFF TGTGCCAGCAGCTACGGACAGGGCCCCTACAATGAGCAGTTCTTC
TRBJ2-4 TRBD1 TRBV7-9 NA CASSLDGTVKNIQYF TGTGCCAGCAGCTTAGATGGGACAGTAAAAAACATTCAGTACTTC
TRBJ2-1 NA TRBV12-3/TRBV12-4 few CASSLRLPLNEQFF TGTGCCAGCAGTTTACGGCTCCCCCTCAATGAGCAGTTCTTC
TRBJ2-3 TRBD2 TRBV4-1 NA CASSQDFERGGTDTQYF TGCGCCAGCAGCCAAGATTTTGAGCGGGGGGGCACAGATACGCAGTATTTT
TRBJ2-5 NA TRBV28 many CASSSETQYF TGTGCCAGCAGTTCGGAGACCCAGTACTTC
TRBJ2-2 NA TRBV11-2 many CASSQGLMGTGELFF TGTGCCAGCAGCCAAGGACTAATGGGCACCGGGGAGCTGTTTTTT
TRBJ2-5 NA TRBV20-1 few CSAIAAQETQYF TGCAGTGCTATAGCGGCGCAAGAGACCCAGTACTTC
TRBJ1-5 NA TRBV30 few CAWSATENQPQHF TGTGCCTGGAGTGCAACGGAAAATCAGCCCCAGCATTTT
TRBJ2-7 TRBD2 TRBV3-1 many CASSQSGEASEQYF TGTGCCAGCAGCCAGAGCGGGGAGGCCTCCGAGCAGTACTTC
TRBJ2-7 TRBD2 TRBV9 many CASSSSGENLYEQYF TGTGCCAGCAGCAGTAGCGGGGAAAACCTCTACGAGCAGTACTTC
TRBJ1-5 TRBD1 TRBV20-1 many CSARGNTGEGKPQHF TGCAGTGCTAGAGGAAATACAGGGGAAGGAAAGCCCCAGCATTTT
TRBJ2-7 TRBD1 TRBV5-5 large CASSSGQGPSEQYF TGTGCCAGCAGCTCGGGACAGGGGCCCTCCGAGCAGTACTTC
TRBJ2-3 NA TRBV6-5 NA CASSQRTGTDTQYF TGTGCCAGCAGCCAGAGGACCGGCACAGATACGCAGTATTTT
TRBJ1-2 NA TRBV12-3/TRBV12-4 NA CASSPERGGGYTF TGTGCCAGCAGTCCCGAGCGGGGTGGGGGCTACACCTTC
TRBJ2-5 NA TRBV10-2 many CASSISETQYF TGCGCCAGCTCTATCTCTGAGACCCAGTACTTC
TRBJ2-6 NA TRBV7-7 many CASSLASLGLGSGANVLTF TGTGCTAGCAGCTTGGCAAGTCTGGGATTGGGCTCTGGGGCCAACGTCCTGACTTTC
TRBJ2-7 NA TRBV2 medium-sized CASSEGAAYEQYF TGTGCCAGCAGTGAAGGGGCGGCCTACGAGCAGTACTTC
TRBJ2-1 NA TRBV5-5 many CASSLEVGAYNEQFF TGTGCCAGCAGCTTGGAGGTGGGGGCTTACAATGAGCAGTTCTTC